This note documents a single TCR beta chain sequence. The sample originates from a study of response to subunit inactivated influenza vaccine. V lost 3 bases to trimming and J lost 1 base, with 16 bases between them. This CDR3 spans 16 amino acids. Germline CDR1 is WSHSY and CDR2 is SAAADI. MiXCR was run by TCRdb on the RT-PCR reads, yielding one entry per CDR3 protein. The sample yields fewer than 700,000 distinct CDR3 sequences, about an eighth seen once. The sequences come from PBMCs from blood, collected 45 days after vaccination. The V call is TRBV10-2, the J call TRBJ2-7, with a weak D call TRBD1 (6 bases). This TCR came from a man in his fifties who received an inactivated influenza vaccine. CDR3 in amino acids: CASSDFRTESSYEQYF. In DNA, the CDR3 is TGCGCCAGCAGTGACTTTAGGACAGAAAGTTCCTACGAGCAGTACTTC.